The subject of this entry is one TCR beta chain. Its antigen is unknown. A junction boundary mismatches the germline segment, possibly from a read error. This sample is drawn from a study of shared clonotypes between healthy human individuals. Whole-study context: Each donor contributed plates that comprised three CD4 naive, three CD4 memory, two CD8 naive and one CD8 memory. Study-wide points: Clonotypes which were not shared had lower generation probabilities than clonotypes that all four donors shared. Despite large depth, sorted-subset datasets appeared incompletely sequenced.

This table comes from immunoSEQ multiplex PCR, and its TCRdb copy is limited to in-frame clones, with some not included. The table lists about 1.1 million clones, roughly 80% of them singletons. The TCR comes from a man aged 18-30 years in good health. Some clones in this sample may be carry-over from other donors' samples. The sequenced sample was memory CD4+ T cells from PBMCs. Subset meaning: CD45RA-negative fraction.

Here the CDR3 DNA reads TGCGCCAGCAGCTTGGATTTGGCGAGTAATAAGGTCTTC. Amino acid sequence: CASSLDLASNKVF. The V gene is TRBV5-1, the J gene TRBJ2-1; D unresolved. The CDR3 runs 13 residues. CDR1 and CDR2 (germline): SGHRS, YFSETQ. Together with reference TRBV5-1 and TRBJ2-1, the CDR3 gives the full variable domain: KAGVTQTPRYLIKTRGQQVTLSCSPISGHRSVSWYQQTPGQGLQFLFEYFSETQRNKGNFPGRFSGRQFSNSRSEMNVSTLELGDSALYLCASSLDLASNKVFGPGTRLTVL.